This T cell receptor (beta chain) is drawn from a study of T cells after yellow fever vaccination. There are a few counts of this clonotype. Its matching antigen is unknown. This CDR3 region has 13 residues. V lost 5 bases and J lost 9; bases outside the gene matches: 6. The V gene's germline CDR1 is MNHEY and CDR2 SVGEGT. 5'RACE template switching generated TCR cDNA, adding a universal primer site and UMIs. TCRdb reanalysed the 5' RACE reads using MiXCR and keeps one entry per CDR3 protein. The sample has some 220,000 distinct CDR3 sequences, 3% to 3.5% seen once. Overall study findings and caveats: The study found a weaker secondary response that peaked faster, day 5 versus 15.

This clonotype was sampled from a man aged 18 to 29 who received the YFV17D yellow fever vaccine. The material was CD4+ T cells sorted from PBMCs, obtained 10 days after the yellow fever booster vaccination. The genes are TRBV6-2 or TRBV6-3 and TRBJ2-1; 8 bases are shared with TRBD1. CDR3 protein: CASSLRTGSEQFF. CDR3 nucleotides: TGTGCCAGCAGTCTCCGGACAGGGAGTGAGCAGTTCTTC.